These 25 T cell receptor beta chains were sequenced from one sample in a study of cytomegalovirus exposure and HLA in healthy donors. The PCR made use of 60 Vbeta and 13 Jbeta primers. Data came from immunoSEQ multiplex PCR; TCRdb stores just in-frame clones and leaves some out. The sample has roughly 160,000 clones; around 85% are singletons. Sequenced material: PBMCs. These receptors all come from a boy aged 2 to 9 in good health and CMV-seronegative.

The genes are TRBV5-1 and TRBJ2-3; TRBD1 is a possible D gene (5 bases). The CDR3 extends over 15 amino acids. Germline loops: CDR1 SGHRS, CDR2 YFSETQ. Between the trimmed V and J ends, which lost 0 bases and 0 bases, there was a span of 8 bases. The CDR3 loop is CASSLVDRSTDTQYF. For the CDR3, the DNA is TGCGCCAGCAGCTTGGTTGACAGAAGCACAGATACGCAGTATTTT.

The chain couples TRBV13 to TRBJ1-2; 9 bases are a match to TRBD1. Germline loops: CDR1 PRHDT, CDR2 FYEKMQ (reference sequence). This CDR3 is 13 amino acids long. V shed 5 bases and J 6 bases; nucleotides not matched to a gene: 4. CDR3 in DNA: TGTGCCAGCAGCGGGGACAGGGTCCATGGCTACACCTTC. Its translation is CASSGDRVHGYTF.

The chain recombines TRBV6-6 with TRBJ2-2; 9 bases agree with TRBD1. With 5 bases clipped from V and 3 bases from J, the junction kept 4 bases outside the gene matches. The germline CDR1 and CDR2 sequences are MNHNY and SVGAGI (reference sequence). The CDR3 runs to 15 residues. The CDR3 sequence is CASSLQGAHTGELFF. The DNA for the CDR3 is TGTGCCAGCAGTCTACAGGGGGCACACACCGGGGAGCTGTTTTTT.

The chain couples TRBV7-9 to TRBJ1-1; 8 positions agree with TRBD1. The CDR3 sequence is 11 residues long. The trim removed 5 bases at V and 8 bases at J, leaving 1 base unmatched. From germline, CDR1 is SEHNR and CDR2 FQNEAQ (reference sequence). The CDR3 coding sequence is TGTGCCAGCAGCCGGACAGGGGAAGCTTTCTTT. Protein: CASSRTGEAFF.

CDR3 in amino acids: CASSFGVAGGTDTQYF. CDR3 in DNA: TGTGCCAGCAGTTTCGGGGTAGCGGGAGGCACAGATACGCAGTATTTT. The V and J genes are TRBV28 and TRBJ2-3; TRBD2 agrees at 9 bases. The CDR3 contains 16 residues. V shed 3 bases, J shed 1 base, and the junction held 5 bases outside the gene matches. The V gene's germline CDR1 is MDHEN and CDR2 SYDVKM. The variable domain in full, with the rest retrieved from reference TRBV28 and TRBJ2-3, is DVKVTQSSRYLVKRTGEKVFLECVQDMDHENMFWYRQDPGLGLRLIYFSYDVKMKEKGDIPEGYSVSREKKERFSLILESASTNQTSMYLCASSFGVAGGTDTQYFGPGTRLTVL.

This sequence joins TRBV2 and TRBJ1-1, with TRBD1 matching 8 bases. V shed 4 bases, J shed 3 bases, and the junction held 4 bases outside the gene matches. Germline lookup yields CDR1 SNHLY and CDR2 FYNNEI. CDR3 size: 14 residues. The CDR3 sequence is CASSVDRADTEAFF. As DNA, the CDR3 is TGTGCCAGCAGTGTGGACAGGGCGGACACTGAAGCTTTCTTT.

The chain has TRBV19 and TRBJ2-1; 13 bases are a match to TRBD2. CDR1 is LNHDA and CDR2 is SQIVND in the germline V gene (reference sequence). J was trimmed by 10 bases and V by 6 bases; bases with no gene match: 6. There are 14 residues in the CDR3. This CDR3 reads CASSGLAGVGEQFF. The CDR3 coding sequence is TGTGCCAGTAGCGGACTAGCGGGAGTGGGAGAGCAGTTCTTC. Using reference TRBV19 and TRBJ2-1 for the parts outside the CDR3, the full variable domain is DGGITQSPKYLFRKEGQNVTLSCEQNLNHDAMYWYRQDPGQGLRLIYYSQIVNDFQKGDIAEGYSVSREKKESFPLTVTSAQKNPTAFYLCASSGLAGVGEQFFGPGTRLTVL.

The chain has TRBV15 and TRBJ1-2, with 11 bases that match TRBD1. Trimming at V came to 5 bases and at J to 7 bases, leaving 3 bases not matched to a gene. Germline loops: CDR1 LNHNV, CDR2 YYDKDF (reference sequence). The CDR3 extends over 13 amino acids. The CDR3 loop is CATSSDRGLGYTF. CDR3 DNA sequence: TGTGCCACCAGCTCGGACAGGGGGCTTGGCTACACCTTC.

The J gene is TRBJ2-5, the V gene TRBV5-5; the match to TRBD1 covers 9 bases. This CDR3 comprises 12 residues. Germline CDR1 SGHKS, CDR2 YYEKEE (reference sequence). V gave up 3 bases and J gave up 13 bases; unmatched junction bases: 7. DNA for the CDR3: TGTGCCAGCAGCTGGGACAGGGAGAGAGCGTACTTC. Encoded protein: CASSWDRERAYF.

This chain connects TRBV28 to TRBJ2-2; a weak D match, TRBD2 (5 bases). Germline-derived CDR1 and CDR2 are MDHEN and SYDVKM. V shed 7 bases and J shed 7 bases, with 16 bases lying between them. The CDR3 runs 14 residues. This CDR3 is CASNLLEEDGELFF. CDR3 coding DNA: TGTGCCAGCAACCTACTCGAGGAGGACGGGGAGCTGTTTTTT.

The J gene is TRBJ1-2, the V gene TRBV15; D unresolved. The CDR3 totals 18 residues. Trimming cost V 2 bases and J 0 bases, with 19 bases left between them. Germline CDR1 reads LNHNV; CDR2 reads YYDKDF (reference sequence). CDR3 residues: CATSRFDRGFTSNYGYTF. The DNA of the CDR3 is TGTGCCACCAGCAGATTTGACCGGGGTTTTACTTCTAACTATGGCTACACCTTC.

This clone turned up a few times. V usage is TRBV28 and J usage is TRBJ2-2; 7 bases agree with TRBD1. V was clipped by 7 bases and J by 6 bases; unmatched bases: 14. The CDR3 is made up of 16 amino acids. Germline CDR1 is MDHEN and CDR2 is SYDVKM. The CDR3 nucleotides are TGTGCCAGCACCTTCCCGACAGGGCTCGGGGCCGGGGAGCTGTTTTTT. Encoded protein: CASTFPTGLGAGELFF. The full variable domain, in which reference TRBV28 and TRBJ2-2 provide the parts outside the CDR3, is DVKVTQSSRYLVKRTGEKVFLECVQDMDHENMFWYRQDPGLGLRLIYFSYDVKMKEKGDIPEGYSVSREKKERFSLILESASTNQTSMYLCASTFPTGLGAGELFFGEGSRLTVL.

The chain's CDR3 is CASRFTGRETQYF. CDR3 bases: TGTGCCAGCAGGTTTACGGGAAGGGAGACCCAGTACTTC. The chain is built from TRBV6-1 and TRBJ2-5; tentatively, D is TRBD2 (5 bases). Germline loops: CDR1 MNHNS, CDR2 SASEGT. The germline V and J ends were trimmed by 6 bases and 5 bases, with 13 bases remaining between them. The CDR3 has 13 amino acids.

The V gene is TRBV7-9, the J gene TRBJ2-1; 8 bases line up with TRBD2. Germline CDR1 and CDR2: SEHNR and FQNEAQ (reference sequence). CDR3 size: 16 residues. With V trimmed by 6 bases and J by 2 bases, 9 bases remained unmatched. In DNA form, the CDR3 reads TGTGCCAGCAGGAACCGGGAGGGGCAAACCTACAATGAGCAGTTCTTC. Its protein is CASRNREGQTYNEQFF.

V and J are TRBV6-6 and TRBJ2-3; 9 bases match TRBD1. After removal of 2 bases from V and 3 bases from J, the junction contained 3 bases not matched to a gene. The CDR3 sequence is 15 residues long. Germline CDR1 reads MNHNY; CDR2 reads SVGAGI (reference sequence). This chain's CDR3 is CASSYLGQGTDTQYF. The DNA of the CDR3 is TGTGCCAGCAGTTACCTGGGACAGGGAACAGATACGCAGTATTTT.

This chain connects TRBV14 to TRBJ2-7; 11 nucleotides agree with TRBD2. Germline V gives CDR1 SGHDN, CDR2 FVKESK. The CDR3 has 15 residues. Unmatched junction bases numbered 8, after V lost 4 bases and J lost 6 bases. In nucleotides, the CDR3 is TGTGCCAGCAGCCCTTTAGCGGGAGGGGATCGCGAGCAGTACTTC. Translating it yields CASSPLAGGDREQYF.

V is TRBV6-5 and J is TRBJ1-1, with D possibly matching TRBD1 (6 bases). The length of the CDR3 is 14 residues. The V end was cut by 8 bases, the J end by 2 bases, with 15 bases between. Germline CDR1 and CDR2: MNHEY and SVGAGI. The CDR3 reads CASVGGNTNTEAFF. CDR3 in DNA: TGTGCCAGCGTAGGGGGAAACACCAACACTGAAGCTTTCTTT.

J is TRBJ2-2 and V is TRBV28; tentatively, D is TRBD2 (7 bases). The V end lost 3 bases, the J end lost 1 base, and 15 bases lay between the germline ends. CDR3 length equals 17 residues. CDR1 is MDHEN and CDR2 is SYDVKM in the germline V gene. The CDR3 region is CASSFSVGGQNTGELFF. The CDR3 DNA reads as TGTGCCAGCAGTTTCTCCGTCGGGGGGCAGAACACCGGGGAGCTGTTTTTT.

The chain uses TRBV6-5 and TRBJ2-2; 8 nucleotides align to TRBD1. Germline trimming cut 4 bases from V and 5 bases from J; bases unmatched to any gene: 6. This CDR3 has 15 residues. Germline CDR1 is MNHEY and CDR2 is SVGAGI. CDR3 sequence (DNA): TGTGCCAGCAGTTCCCGACAGGGGTATACCGGGGAGCTGTTTTTT. This gives the protein CASSSRQGYTGELFF.

The CDR3: CASSLVTGYSTGELFF. For the CDR3, the DNA is TGTGCCAGCAGCTTAGTGACAGGGTACTCTACCGGGGAGCTGTTTTTT. V usage is TRBV7-6 and J usage is TRBJ2-2; 7 bases are shared with TRBD1. The CDR3 covers 16 residues. With V trimmed by 1 base and J by 5 bases, 7 bases remained unmatched. The V gene's germline CDR1 is SGHVS and CDR2 FNYEAQ. Supplemented by reference TRBV7-6 and TRBJ2-2, the full variable domain reads GAGVSQSPRYKVTKRGQDVALRCDPISGHVSLYWYRQALGQGPEFLTYFNYEAQQDKSGLPNDRFSAERPEGSISTLTIQRTEQRDSAMYRCASSLVTGYSTGELFFGEGSRLTVL.

This clone was picked up a small number of times. The J gene is TRBJ2-1, the V gene TRBV10-3, with TRBD1 identical over 7 bases. CDR3 size: 17 residues. Germline loops: CDR1 ENHRY, CDR2 SYGVKD. The ends lost 2 bases at V and 1 base at J; junction bases unmatched: 8. CDR3 in DNA: TGTGCCATCAGTGAGGCCGTCGTGGGACAGTCCTACAATGAGCAGTTCTTC. Residues: CAISEAVVGQSYNEQFF.

The chain links TRBV5-1 to TRBJ2-1, with D possibly TRBD2 on 6 matching bases. Looked up from germline, CDR1 is SGHRS and CDR2 is YFSETQ. The ends were cut back, 3 bases at V and 6 bases at J, with 19 bases in the middle. This CDR3 is built from 16 residues. The CDR3 is CASSSGGPTRPNEQFF. The CDR3 DNA reads as TGCGCCAGCAGCTCCGGAGGGCCAACCAGACCCAATGAGCAGTTCTTC.

The chain has TRBV11-2 and TRBJ1-4, with D possibly TRBD1 on 6 matching bases. V gave up 4 bases and J gave up 7 bases, with 19 bases separating them. Looked up from germline, CDR1 is SGHAT and CDR2 is FQNNGV. The CDR3 spans 16 residues. This CDR3 is CASSSIRGGLGEKLFF. For the CDR3, the DNA is TGTGCCAGCAGCTCCATTAGGGGGGGGCTTGGTGAAAAACTGTTTTTT. The complete variable domain, with remaining parts taken from reference TRBV11-2 and TRBJ1-4, reads EAGVAQSPRYKIIEKRQSVAFWCNPISGHATLYWYQQILGQGPKLLIQFQNNGVVDDSQLPKDRFSAERLKGVDSTLKIQPAKLEDSAVYLCASSSIRGGLGEKLFFGSGTQLSVL.

The chain joins TRBV27 to TRBJ1-5; 7 nucleotides align to TRBD1. Germline V gene lookup returns CDR1 MNHEY and CDR2 SMNVEV (reference sequence). J was trimmed by 2 bases and V by 4 bases; bases with no gene match: 5. The CDR3 sequence is 15 residues long. CDR3 sequence (DNA): TGTGCCAGCAGTTCAACAGGGGTGGGCAATCAGCCCCAGCATTTT. Translated: CASSSTGVGNQPQHF.

The count of this clone is one. V usage is TRBV4-1 and J usage is TRBJ2-3, with D possibly TRBD1 on 5 matching bases. V gave up 2 bases and J gave up 1 base, with 13 bases separating them. The V gene's germline CDR1 is MGHRA and CDR2 YSYEKL. The CDR3 runs 16 residues. CDR3 residues: CASSQLGATGTDTQYF. In DNA form, the CDR3 reads TGCGCCAGCAGCCAATTAGGGGCCACTGGCACAGATACGCAGTATTTT.